A selection of T cell receptor beta chains follows, all from one sample in a study of shared clonotypes between healthy human individuals. Repertoires were generated with immunoSEQ multiplex PCR, while TCRdb's copy carries only in-frame clones and drops some. This sample carries over 400,000 clones, 70% to 80% of them seen once, and the ten largest clones take 12%. The sample taken for sequencing was PBMCs. All receptors derive from a woman aged 40 to 50 in good health. Some clones in this sample may be carry-over from other donors' samples. Each CDR3 is given with its conserved first and last residue. The D gene is left open where the match is weak. Clone size, where shown, is once, few, many, or a class for clones that have expanded.

j_gene: TRBJ1-2; d_gene: NA; v_gene: TRBV30; len: 17; abundance: NA; CDR3aa: CAWRHNPGQPNNYGYTF; CDR3nt: TGTGCCTGGAGACATAACCCAGGACAGCCTAATAACTATGGCTACACCTTC
j_gene: TRBJ1-4; d_gene: NA; v_gene: TRBV7-9; len: 15; abundance: many; CDR3aa: CASSFGPPDYEKLFF; CDR3nt: TGTGCCAGCAGCTTCGGGCCCCCTGATTATGAAAAACTGTTTTTT
j_gene: TRBJ2-7; d_gene: NA; v_gene: TRBV6-1; len: 12; abundance: NA; CDR3aa: CASSFDGYEQYF; CDR3nt: TGTGCCAGCAGTTTCGACGGCTACGAGCAGTACTTC
j_gene: TRBJ1-3; d_gene: NA; v_gene: TRBV28; len: 17; abundance: NA; CDR3aa: CASSFPKVGRPGNTIYF; CDR3nt: TGTGCCAGCAGTTTCCCTAAGGTCGGGCGGCCTGGAAACACCATATATTTT
j_gene: TRBJ2-7; d_gene: NA; v_gene: TRBV2; len: 12; abundance: NA; CDR3aa: CANTDGIYEQYF; CDR3nt: TGTGCCAATACGGACGGGATTTACGAGCAGTACTTC
j_gene: TRBJ2-5; d_gene: NA; v_gene: TRBV5-8; len: 16; abundance: NA; CDR3aa: CASSLSGVMAGETQYF; CDR3nt: TGTGCCAGCAGCTTATCAGGGGTCATGGCGGGGGAGACCCAGTACTTC
j_gene: TRBJ2-6; d_gene: NA; v_gene: TRBV23-1; len: 20; abundance: NA; CDR3aa: CASSQSGVGGHHSGANVLTF; CDR3nt: TGCGCCAGCAGTCAATCTGGGGTGGGGGGCCACCACTCTGGGGCCAACGTCCTGACTTTC
j_gene: TRBJ2-3; d_gene: TRBD2; v_gene: TRBV19; len: 15; abundance: NA; CDR3aa: CASSIASGYRDTQYF; CDR3nt: TGTGCCAGTAGTATAGCTAGCGGGTACAGAGATACGCAGTATTTT
j_gene: TRBJ1-1; d_gene: NA; v_gene: TRBV7-2; len: 13; abundance: NA; CDR3aa: CASLANMNTEAFF; CDR3nt: TGTGCCAGCTTGGCAAACATGAACACTGAAGCTTTCTTT
j_gene: TRBJ2-5; d_gene: TRBD1; v_gene: TRBV5-1; len: 15; abundance: NA; CDR3aa: CASSPLQGAGETQYF; CDR3nt: TGCGCCAGCAGCCCATTACAGGGGGCAGGAGAGACCCAGTACTTC
j_gene: TRBJ1-5; d_gene: NA; v_gene: TRBV4-1; len: 15; abundance: once; CDR3aa: CTSSQGQLSNQPQHF; CDR3nt: TGCACCAGCAGCCAAGGACAGCTTAGCAATCAGCCCCAGCATTTT
j_gene: TRBJ1-1; d_gene: NA; v_gene: TRBV5-1; len: 14; abundance: NA; CDR3aa: CASSYPDRNTEAFF; CDR3nt: TGTGCCAGCAGCTACCCGGACAGGAACACTGAAGCTTTCTTT
j_gene: TRBJ1-2; d_gene: NA; v_gene: TRBV28; len: 13; abundance: few; CDR3aa: CASSLQGIRGYTF; CDR3nt: TGTGCCAGCAGTCTACAGGGAATCCGTGGCTACACCTTC
j_gene: TRBJ1-2; d_gene: NA; v_gene: TRBV18; len: 15; abundance: NA; CDR3aa: CASSPSSGDAYGYTF; CDR3nt: TGTGCCAGCTCACCAAGTTCCGGGGACGCCTATGGCTACACCTTC
j_gene: TRBJ2-7; d_gene: NA; v_gene: TRBV27; len: 14; abundance: once; CDR3aa: CASSSSAGVHEQYF; CDR3nt: TGTGCCAGCAGTTCCTCCGCCGGGGTCCACGAGCAGTACTTC
j_gene: TRBJ1-2; d_gene: NA; v_gene: TRBV14; len: 16; abundance: NA; CDR3aa: CASSQELQPANYGYTF; CDR3nt: TGTGCCAGCAGCCAAGAATTGCAGCCTGCTAACTATGGCTACACCTTC
j_gene: TRBJ2-2; d_gene: NA; v_gene: TRBV11-3; len: 13; abundance: NA; CDR3aa: CASSSSNTGELFF; CDR3nt: TGTGCCAGCAGCTCCTCTAACACCGGGGAGCTGTTTTTT
j_gene: TRBJ2-7; d_gene: TRBD1; v_gene: TRBV28; len: 14; abundance: NA; CDR3aa: CASSLGTGAYEQYF; CDR3nt: TGTGCCAGCAGTTTAGGGACAGGGGCCTACGAGCAGTACTTC
j_gene: TRBJ1-5; d_gene: NA; v_gene: TRBV6-5; len: 15; abundance: NA; CDR3aa: CASSRSDSYNQPQHF; CDR3nt: TGTGCCAGCAGTCGCTCGGACAGTTACAATCAGCCCCAGCATTTT
j_gene: TRBJ2-2; d_gene: NA; v_gene: TRBV28; len: 16; abundance: NA; CDR3aa: CASSPAGGLRSGELFF; CDR3nt: TGTGCCAGCAGTCCGGCCGGCGGCTTAAGGTCCGGGGAGCTGTTTTTT
j_gene: TRBJ1-5; d_gene: NA; v_gene: TRBV30; len: 14; abundance: NA; CDR3aa: CAWSFWGIGQPQHF; CDR3nt: TGTGCCTGGAGTTTCTGGGGGATTGGGCAGCCCCAGCATTTT
j_gene: TRBJ2-1; d_gene: TRBD1; v_gene: TRBV11-2; len: 19; abundance: many; CDR3aa: CASSDGQGYHRVGDNEQFF; CDR3nt: TGTGCCAGCAGCGACGGACAGGGGTATCACAGAGTCGGGGACAATGAGCAGTTCTTC
j_gene: TRBJ1-2; d_gene: TRBD1; v_gene: TRBV5-1; len: 15; abundance: NA; CDR3aa: CASSLGTGGGYGYTF; CDR3nt: TGCGCCAGCAGCTTGGGGACAGGTGGGGGCTATGGCTACACCTTC
j_gene: TRBJ2-7; d_gene: NA; v_gene: TRBV19; len: 15; abundance: NA; CDR3aa: CASSMVGSNSYEQYF; CDR3nt: TGTGCCAGTAGTATGGTTGGGAGTAACTCCTACGAGCAGTACTTC
j_gene: TRBJ1-1; d_gene: TRBD1; v_gene: TRBV27; len: 14; abundance: once; CDR3aa: CASSLLGGGTEAFF; CDR3nt: TGTGCCAGCAGTTTATTAGGGGGCGGGACTGAAGCTTTCTTT
j_gene: TRBJ2-3; d_gene: NA; v_gene: TRBV27; len: 14; abundance: NA; CDR3aa: CASMGSGFTDTQYF; CDR3nt: TGTGCCAGCATGGGTAGCGGATTCACAGATACGCAGTATTTT
j_gene: TRBJ2-5; d_gene: NA; v_gene: TRBV2; len: 14; abundance: NA; CDR3aa: CASIWRVERETQYF; CDR3nt: TGTGCCAGCATTTGGCGAGTGGAAAGAGAGACCCAGTACTTC
j_gene: TRBJ1-2; d_gene: NA; v_gene: TRBV10-2; len: 13; abundance: NA; CDR3aa: CASSPGAIYGYTF; CDR3nt: TGCGCCAGCAGTCCAGGGGCGATTTATGGCTACACCTTC
j_gene: TRBJ2-1; d_gene: NA; v_gene: TRBV5-1; len: 18; abundance: NA; CDR3aa: CASSSPRGYGRGYNEQFF; CDR3nt: TGCGCCAGCAGCTCCCCTAGAGGGTACGGGAGAGGGTACAATGAGCAGTTCTTC
j_gene: TRBJ1-1; d_gene: NA; v_gene: TRBV6-5; len: 11; abundance: NA; CDR3aa: CASSYRGEAFF; CDR3nt: TGTGCCAGCAGTTACCGGGGTGAAGCTTTCTTT
j_gene: TRBJ2-2; d_gene: NA; v_gene: TRBV19; len: 14; abundance: NA; CDR3aa: CATPRPGNTGELFF; CDR3nt: TGTGCCACCCCAAGGCCAGGGAACACCGGGGAGCTGTTTTTT
j_gene: TRBJ2-2; d_gene: TRBD2; v_gene: TRBV7-9; len: 14; abundance: NA; CDR3aa: CASGKREGTGELFF; CDR3nt: TGTGCCAGCGGGAAGCGGGAGGGTACCGGGGAGCTGTTTTTT
j_gene: TRBJ1-1; d_gene: NA; v_gene: TRBV30; len: 12; abundance: NA; CDR3aa: CAWIREDTEAFF; CDR3nt: TGTGCCTGGATTCGGGAGGACACTGAAGCTTTCTTT
j_gene: TRBJ2-3; d_gene: TRBD2; v_gene: TRBV6-4; len: 19; abundance: NA; CDR3aa: CASRGTSGRSAGSTDTQYF; CDR3nt: TGTGCCAGCAGGGGGACTAGCGGGAGGTCCGCAGGGAGCACAGATACGCAGTATTTT
j_gene: TRBJ2-3; d_gene: TRBD2; v_gene: TRBV4-2; len: 17; abundance: NA; CDR3aa: CASSGQRQRGRTDTQYF; CDR3nt: TGTGCCAGCAGCGGGCAGCGTCAGCGGGGCCGCACAGATACGCAGTATTTT
j_gene: TRBJ1-2; d_gene: NA; v_gene: TRBV25-1; len: 14; abundance: NA; CDR3aa: CASSARDFRRGYTF; CDR3nt: TGTGCCAGCAGTGCCCGGGACTTCCGACGAGGATACACCTTC
j_gene: TRBJ2-7; d_gene: TRBD1; v_gene: TRBV2; len: 14; abundance: NA; CDR3aa: CASDVGQGAYEQYF; CDR3nt: TGTGCCAGCGATGTAGGGCAGGGGGCCTACGAGCAGTACTTC
j_gene: TRBJ2-7; d_gene: NA; v_gene: TRBV19; len: 11; abundance: NA; CDR3aa: CASDGGYEQYF; CDR3nt: TGTGCCAGTGACGGGGGCTACGAGCAGTACTTC
j_gene: TRBJ2-7; d_gene: TRBD2; v_gene: TRBV19; len: 15; abundance: NA; CDR3aa: CASSRGGRYPYEQYF; CDR3nt: TGTGCCAGTAGTAGGGGCGGGAGGTACCCCTACGAGCAGTACTTC
j_gene: TRBJ1-2; d_gene: NA; v_gene: TRBV4-1; len: 15; abundance: NA; CDR3aa: CASSHRDGLIYGYTF; CDR3nt: TGCGCCAGCAGCCATAGGGACGGCTTAATCTATGGCTACACCTTC
j_gene: TRBJ1-2; d_gene: NA; v_gene: TRBV6-5; len: 13; abundance: NA; CDR3aa: CASSTPQGYGYTF; CDR3nt: TGTGCCAGCAGCACGCCCCAGGGTTATGGCTACACCTTC
j_gene: TRBJ1-2; d_gene: TRBD1; v_gene: TRBV7-3; len: 14; abundance: NA; CDR3aa: CASTLTGECYGYTF; CDR3nt: TGTGCCAGCACCCTGACAGGGGAGTGCTATGGCTACACCTTC